Listed below are T cell receptor beta chains from one sample, sequenced in a study of a mutant IDH1 vaccine in newly diagnosed glioma. Assay: immunoSEQ multiplex PCR; the TCRdb copy retains only in-frame clones and omits some. The sample has over 55,000 clones; around four fifths are singletons. Sample: peripheral blood mononuclear cells (PBMCs), taken from a glioma patient treated with radiotherapy, temozolomide or both. These TCRs come from a woman in her late teens or twenties with glioma. Some clones in this sample may be carry-over from other donors' samples. Each CDR3 is given with its conserved first and last residue. The order of the fields is V gene, D gene, J gene, clone size, CDR3 length, CDR3 DNA, CDR3 protein. A D gene is named only where the DNA matches it firmly. The size field is filled for only some rows; it gives once, few, many or a size class.

V: TRBV7-7; D: .; J: TRBJ2-2; size: .; length: 13; DNA: TGTGCCAGCAGTTTGAAGGAATCCGGGGAGCTGTTTTTT; CDR3: CASSLKESGELFF
V: TRBV6-4; D: TRBD1; J: TRBJ2-7; size: .; length: 15; DNA: TGTGCCAGCAGTCCCACAGGGGATGGGGCCTCCGAGCAGTACTTC; CDR3: CASSPTGDGASEQYF
V: TRBV5-4; D: .; J: TRBJ2-7; size: .; length: 15; DNA: TGTGCCAGCAGCGACGGTGGCGTAACCTCCTACGAGCAGTACTTC; CDR3: CASSDGGVTSYEQYF
V: TRBV4-2; D: .; J: TRBJ2-7; size: .; length: 11; DNA: TGTGCCAGCAGCCGTGGGGGGATACAGTACTTC; CDR3: CASSRGGIQYF
V: TRBV6-6; D: .; J: TRBJ1-1; size: few; length: 13; DNA: TGTGCCAGCAGTTACGGGGAGAACACTGAAGCTTTCTTT; CDR3: CASSYGENTEAFF
V: TRBV5-1; D: .; J: TRBJ2-3; size: .; length: 13; DNA: TGCGCCAGCAGTTCTGCTAGCACAGATACGCAGTATTTT; CDR3: CASSSASTDTQYF
V: TRBV5-1; D: .; J: TRBJ1-2; size: .; length: 14; DNA: TGCGCCAGCAGCTTGGCCGGTCCGGACTATGGCTACACCTTC; CDR3: CASSLAGPDYGYTF
V: TRBV14; D: TRBD2; J: TRBJ2-7; size: .; length: 18; DNA: TGTGCCAGCAGCCCTCAAGTTCTTAAAGCGGGAGAAACCTACGAGCAGTACTTC; CDR3: CASSPQVLKAGETYEQYF
V: TRBV5-6; D: .; J: TRBJ1-2; size: .; length: 13; DNA: TGTGCCAGCAGCTTAGACCAGTCCTATGGCTACACCTTC; CDR3: CASSLDQSYGYTF
V: TRBV29-1; D: TRBD1; J: TRBJ1-1; size: .; length: 14; DNA: TGCAGCGTTGACCGGGACAGGGGGCAGACTGAAGCTTTCTTT; CDR3: CSVDRDRGQTEAFF
V: TRBV4-1; D: .; J: TRBJ1-5; size: .; length: 17; DNA: TGCGCCAGCAGCCCCCTCTTGAAGGGGAGGAGGGGCCAGCCCCAGCATTTT; CDR3: CASSPLLKGRRGQPQHF
V: TRBV10-3; D: .; J: TRBJ2-7; size: .; length: 14; DNA: TGTGCCATCAGGAGGGAGACAGATTCCTACGAGCAGTACTTC; CDR3: CAIRRETDSYEQYF
V: TRBV27; D: TRBD1; J: TRBJ1-1; size: .; length: 14; DNA: TGTGCCAGCAGTTTTAGACAGGGGGTCTCTGAAGCTTTCTTT; CDR3: CASSFRQGVSEAFF
V: TRBV19; D: TRBD1; J: TRBJ1-2; size: .; length: 15; DNA: TGTGCCAGTAGTATGGGGGGCAGGGGGGACTATGGCTACACCTTC; CDR3: CASSMGGRGDYGYTF
V: TRBV4-3; D: .; J: TRBJ1-2; size: .; length: 14; DNA: TGCGCCAGCAGCCAAGACCCAGCTAACTATGGCTACACCTTC; CDR3: CASSQDPANYGYTF
V: TRBV6-5; D: .; J: TRBJ2-7; size: once; length: 14; DNA: TGTGCCAGCAGTTACTCGCGGGGCCCCTACGAGCAGTACTTC; CDR3: CASSYSRGPYEQYF
V: TRBV2; D: TRBD1; J: TRBJ1-2; size: .; length: 13; DNA: TGTGCCAGCAGTCGGGACAGCGGCTATGGCTACACCTTC; CDR3: CASSRDSGYGYTF
V: TRBV7-2; D: .; J: TRBJ1-5; size: few; length: 17; DNA: TGTGCCAGCAGCTTACTTCAGGCAAGGGTGGGCAATCAGCCCCAGCATTTT; CDR3: CASSLLQARVGNQPQHF
V: TRBV15; D: .; J: TRBJ2-2; size: once; length: 16; DNA: TGTGCCACCAGCAGAGATCGAAGGTTTGGCACCGGGGAGCTGTTTTTT; CDR3: CATSRDRRFGTGELFF
V: TRBV14; D: .; J: TRBJ2-7; size: .; length: 14; DNA: TGTGCCAGCAGCCAAGATCGGAGCCTCTACGAGCAGTACTTC; CDR3: CASSQDRSLYEQYF
V: TRBV30; D: TRBD2; J: TRBJ2-3; size: .; length: 15; DNA: TGTGCCTGGAGTGCAGGGACTAGCGGGTCAGATACGCAGTATTTT; CDR3: CAWSAGTSGSDTQYF
V: TRBV6-1; D: TRBD1; J: TRBJ1-2; size: .; length: 15; DNA: TGTGCCAGCAGTGAACAACAGGGGGGGGCCTATGGCTACACCTTC; CDR3: CASSEQQGGAYGYTF
V: TRBV29-1; D: .; J: TRBJ1-2; size: .; length: 13; DNA: TGCAGCGTCGTGTTCGACCGAGCTTATGGCTACACCTTC; CDR3: CSVVFDRAYGYTF
V: TRBV6-4; D: TRBD2; J: TRBJ2-3; size: .; length: 16; DNA: TGTGCCAGCAGTGACGGGACTAGCGGCCCGCCAGATACGCAGTATTTT; CDR3: CASSDGTSGPPDTQYF
V: TRBV14; D: .; J: TRBJ1-1; size: .; length: 13; DNA: TGTGCCAGCAGCTCACAGGGGAACACTGAAGCTTTCTTT; CDR3: CASSSQGNTEAFF
V: TRBV5-1; D: .; J: TRBJ1-4; size: .; length: 15; DNA: TGCGCCAGCAGCTTGGAGGGACGGCCTAATGAAAAACTGTTTTTT; CDR3: CASSLEGRPNEKLFF
V: TRBV5-1; D: .; J: TRBJ1-1; size: .; length: 14; DNA: TGCGCCAGCAGCCAACAGGGCCTGAACACTGAAGCTTTCTTT; CDR3: CASSQQGLNTEAFF
V: TRBV4-2; D: TRBD2; J: TRBJ2-3; size: .; length: 15; DNA: TGTGCCAGCAGCCTACCTCTAGCGGGAGCAGATACGCAGTATTTT; CDR3: CASSLPLAGADTQYF
V: TRBV7-2; D: .; J: TRBJ2-7; size: .; length: 15; DNA: TGTGCCAGCAGCCTGGGACGGAGCGTAACCTACGAGCAGTACTTC; CDR3: CASSLGRSVTYEQYF
V: TRBV16; D: .; J: TRBJ1-2; size: .; length: 17; DNA: TGTGCCAGCAGCCAAAGGGTCGGGGGCCGAGGGACTAATGGCTACACCTTC; CDR3: CASSQRVGGRGTNGYTF
V: TRBV9; D: .; J: TRBJ2-1; size: .; length: 14; DNA: TGTGCCAGCAGCTTCTCAGGCGGGAACAATGAGCAGTTCTTC; CDR3: CASSFSGGNNEQFF
V: TRBV6-4; D: TRBD1; J: TRBJ1-2; size: .; length: 15; DNA: TGTGCCAGCAGTGAAGGGACAGGGCGGATCTATGGCTACACCTTC; CDR3: CASSEGTGRIYGYTF
V: TRBV4-1; D: .; J: TRBJ1-1; size: once; length: 14; DNA: TGCGCCAGCAGCCAAGAGGGACAGAACACTGAAGCTTTCTTT; CDR3: CASSQEGQNTEAFF
V: TRBV6-1; D: .; J: TRBJ2-7; size: .; length: 14; DNA: TGTGCCAGTAGGGGGACGGCCTTGTCCTACGAGCAGTACTTC; CDR3: CASRGTALSYEQYF
V: TRBV7-2; D: .; J: TRBJ2-7; size: .; length: 14; DNA: TGTGCCAGCAGCTCCGCCCGGGCCCCCTACGAGCAGTACTTC; CDR3: CASSSARAPYEQYF
V: TRBV2; D: TRBD1; J: TRBJ1-1; size: .; length: 13; DNA: TGTGCCAGCAGGGACAGGGTGAACACTGAAGCTTTCTTT; CDR3: CASRDRVNTEAFF
V: TRBV11-2; D: TRBD2; J: TRBJ2-5; size: .; length: 14; DNA: TGTGCCAGCAGCCCACCCGGGAGGGGAGAGACCCAGTACTTC; CDR3: CASSPPGRGETQYF
V: TRBV6-4; D: .; J: TRBJ1-1; size: .; length: 13; DNA: TGTGCCAGCAGTGTAGACAGGAACACTGAAGCTTTCTTT; CDR3: CASSVDRNTEAFF
V: TRBV4-1; D: .; J: TRBJ2-1; size: .; length: 15; DNA: TGCGCCAGCAGCGGCGGCACTAGCCCCTACAATGAGCAGTTCTTC; CDR3: CASSGGTSPYNEQFF
V: TRBV5-1; D: TRBD1; J: TRBJ1-4; size: .; length: 16; DNA: TGCGCCAGCAGCGGTGGGACAGCCGCAACTAATGAAAAACTGTTTTTT; CDR3: CASSGGTAATNEKLFF
V: TRBV6-1; D: TRBD1; J: TRBJ1-5; size: .; length: 15; DNA: TGTGCCAGCAGGAGGACAGGTATGTGGGTTCAGCCCCAGCATTTT; CDR3: CASRRTGMWVQPQHF
V: TRBV5-6; D: .; J: TRBJ2-5; size: .; length: 13; DNA: TGTGCCAGCAGCCGCTCCGGGCTAGAGACCCAGTACTTC; CDR3: CASSRSGLETQYF
V: TRBV20-1; D: .; J: TRBJ1-2; size: .; length: 9; DNA: TGCAGTGTACACCAAGGCTACACCTTC; CDR3: CSVHQGYTF
V: TRBV5-6; D: TRBD1; J: TRBJ1-1; size: .; length: 16; DNA: TGTGCCAGCAGCGCGACAGGGGACACCCTTAACACTGAAGCTTTCTTT; CDR3: CASSATGDTLNTEAFF
V: TRBV6-5; D: TRBD1; J: TRBJ2-7; size: once; length: 14; DNA: TGTGCCAGCAGTCTCCGGGACAGGGCCTACGAGCAGTACTTC; CDR3: CASSLRDRAYEQYF